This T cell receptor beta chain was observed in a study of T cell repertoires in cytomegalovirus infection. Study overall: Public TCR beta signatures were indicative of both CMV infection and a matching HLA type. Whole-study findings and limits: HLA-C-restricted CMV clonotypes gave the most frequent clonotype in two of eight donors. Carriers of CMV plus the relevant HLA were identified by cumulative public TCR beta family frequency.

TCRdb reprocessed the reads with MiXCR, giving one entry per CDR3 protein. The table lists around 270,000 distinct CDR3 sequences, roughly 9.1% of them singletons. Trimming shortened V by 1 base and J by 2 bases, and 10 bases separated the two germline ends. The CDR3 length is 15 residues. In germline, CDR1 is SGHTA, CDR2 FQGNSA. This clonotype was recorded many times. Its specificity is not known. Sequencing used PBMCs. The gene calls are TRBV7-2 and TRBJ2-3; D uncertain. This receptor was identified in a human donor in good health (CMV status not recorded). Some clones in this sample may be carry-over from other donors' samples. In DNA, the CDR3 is TGTGCCAGCAGCTTAGACGGGTCTGCCACAGATACGCAGTATTTT. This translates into CASSLDGSATDTQYF.